This T cell receptor (beta chain) was identified during a study of shared clonotypes between healthy human individuals. Study in general: Per donor, CD8 memory used one plate, CD8 naive used two, CD4 memory used three and CD4 naive used three.

An even split of each subset's genomic DNA across several immunoSEQ plates was performed. Per the authors' pipeline: As immunoSEQ supplied junction-only sequences (without quality scores), filtering differed. Data came from immunoSEQ multiplex PCR; TCRdb stores just in-frame clones and leaves some out. For V, J and clone size, that table is used; D and trimming come from the DNA. The table lists about 2.3 million clones, more than 85% of them singletons, with 0.39% in the top ten. The length of the CDR3 is 12 residues. Looked up from germline, CDR1 is LNHDA and CDR2 is SQIVND (reference sequence). The V end was cut by 5 bases, the J end by 6 bases, with 8 bases between.

The TCR was taken from a man between 18 and 29 years old in good health. Some clones in this sample may be carry-over from other donors' samples. This rearrangement joins TRBV19 to TRBJ1-5; no clear D. Source material: naive CD4+ T cells from PBMCs. Subset defined: CD45RA+ positively selected. The CDR3, as DNA: TGTGCCAGTAGTGAACTAGGTCAGCCCCAGCATTTT. It codes for CASSELGQPQHF.